This entry features one T cell receptor (beta chain) sequence. What this receptor recognizes is not known. No base-level quality is on record; no much larger clone is a single base apart. V ends up 6 bases short and J 3 bases short, with an unmatched junction base count of 8. Taken from cysteine to phenylalanine, the CDR3 has 15 residues. Only the CDR3 portion is preserved as DNA: 45 bases, with reading frame beginning at the first base. CDR1 and CDR2, looked up from the germline V gene (reference sequence), are LNHDA and SQIVND. The data stem from a study of blood T cell repertoires in COVID-19 (TCRdb year 2020). Background for the entire study: The collaborator samples originated in the United States, Italy and Spain and spanned the acute and convalescent phases of COVID-19. The material from the prospective study consisted of cDNA or gDNA derived from T cells, B-cell-depleted T cells, or PBMCs. Where available, HLA class I and class II types were obtained from metadata supplied by the sample provider rather than from assay-based typing. The samples were drawn from the first 160 participants of the ongoing ImmuneRACE study and from over 950 subjects provided by 6 global collaborators. A freely available public database, intended as a resource for researchers studying the immune response to SARS-CoV-2, is where the repertoires were released. The sample metadata nearly always contained a de-identified subject ID, COVID-19 status, age in years and sex. The dataset comprised deeply sampled blood TCRbeta repertoires from subjects exposed to, actively infected with, or recovered from COVID-19. Beyond this particular receptor, the publication reports: How much clinical and demographic metadata was included differed by source and by participant, and the metadata was provided uncurated.

The immunoSEQ Assay, a bias-controlled multiplex PCR, was used to amplify TCRbeta CDR3 regions from genomic DNA. Per the original workflow: The number of nucleated cells in each sample was estimated by amplification of reference gene primers within the assay. To quantify the absolute abundance of each unique TCRbeta CDR3 rearrangement, sequence reads were collapsed and filtered. For each sample, productive Simpson clonality was calculated by taking the square root of Simpson's diversity index across productive rearrangements. Drawn from immuneACCESS, this table holds only the in-frame rearrangements with V and J called that TCRdb kept. Clones are partly lost; checked studies trace under half to an unresolved V gene and leave the rest unexplained. V, J and clone size reflect that table, while D and trimming were determined from the DNA. Present in this sample are about 76,000 clones, approximately 86% of which were seen just once. The ten most abundant clones make up approximately 12% of the sample.

Whole blood was collected in K2EDTA tubes by collaborating institutions according to the institutions' own protocols. For TCRbeta analysis, collaborators shipped samples in one of three forms: frozen whole blood, isolated PBMCs, or DNA extracted from either of those sample types. This TCR came from a human donor in a cohort sampled during active COVID-19. The chain uses TRBV19 and TRBJ1-3; 7 junctional bases match TRBD1. Sample: peripheral blood. The CDR3 region: CASRTGTALGNTIYF. The DNA sequence follows: TGTGCCAGTAGAACCGGGACAGCGCTTGGAAACACCATATATTTT.